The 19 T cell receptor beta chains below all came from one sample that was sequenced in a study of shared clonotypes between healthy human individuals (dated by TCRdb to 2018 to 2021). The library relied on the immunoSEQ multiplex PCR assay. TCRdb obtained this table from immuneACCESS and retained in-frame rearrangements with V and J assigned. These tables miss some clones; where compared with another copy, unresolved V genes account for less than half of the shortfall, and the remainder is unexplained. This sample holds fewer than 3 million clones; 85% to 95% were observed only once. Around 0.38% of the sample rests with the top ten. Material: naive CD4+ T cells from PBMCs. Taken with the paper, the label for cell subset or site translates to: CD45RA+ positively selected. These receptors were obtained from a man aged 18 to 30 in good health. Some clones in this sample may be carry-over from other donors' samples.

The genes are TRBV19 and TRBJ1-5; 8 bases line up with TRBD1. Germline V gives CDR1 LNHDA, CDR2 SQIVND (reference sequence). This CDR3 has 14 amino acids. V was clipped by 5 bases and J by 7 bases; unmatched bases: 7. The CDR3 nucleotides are TGTGCCAGTAGTTTCCAGGGGGCAGAACAGCCCCAGCATTTT. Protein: CASSFQGAEQPQHF. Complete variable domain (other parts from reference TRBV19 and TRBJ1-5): DGGITQSPKYLFRKEGQNVTLSCEQNLNHDAMYWYRQDPGQGLRLIYYSQIVNDFQKGDIAEGYSVSREKKESFPLTVTSAQKNPTAFYLCASSFQGAEQPQHFGDGTRLSIL.

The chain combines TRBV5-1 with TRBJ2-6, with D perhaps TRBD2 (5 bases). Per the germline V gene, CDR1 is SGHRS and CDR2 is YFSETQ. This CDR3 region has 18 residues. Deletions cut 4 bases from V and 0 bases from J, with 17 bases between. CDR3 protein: CASSEGVRSTSGANVLTF. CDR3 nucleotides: TGCGCCAGCAGCGAGGGCGTCAGGTCTACCTCTGGGGCCAACGTCCTGACTTTC.

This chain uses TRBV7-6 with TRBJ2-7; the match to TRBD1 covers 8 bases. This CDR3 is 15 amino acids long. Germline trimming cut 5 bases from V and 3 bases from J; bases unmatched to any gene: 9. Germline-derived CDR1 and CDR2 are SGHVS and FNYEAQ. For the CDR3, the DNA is TGTGCCAGCAGCCCAGCCGGGACAGGTCACTACGAGCAGTACTTC. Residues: CASSPAGTGHYEQYF.

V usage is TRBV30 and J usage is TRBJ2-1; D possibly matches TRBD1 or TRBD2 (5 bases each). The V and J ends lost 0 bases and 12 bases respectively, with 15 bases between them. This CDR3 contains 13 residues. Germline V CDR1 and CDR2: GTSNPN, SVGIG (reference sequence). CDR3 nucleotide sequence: TGTGCCTGGAGTGTACTGGGTGGTGGGGGGCAGTTCTTC. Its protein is CAWSVLGGGGQFF.

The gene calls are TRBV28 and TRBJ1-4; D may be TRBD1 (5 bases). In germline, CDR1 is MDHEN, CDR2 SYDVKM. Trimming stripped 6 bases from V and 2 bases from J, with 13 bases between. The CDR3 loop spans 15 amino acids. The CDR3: CASSQAQGTNEKLFF. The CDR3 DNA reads TGTGCCAGCAGCCAGGCTCAGGGTACTAATGAAAAACTGTTTTTT.

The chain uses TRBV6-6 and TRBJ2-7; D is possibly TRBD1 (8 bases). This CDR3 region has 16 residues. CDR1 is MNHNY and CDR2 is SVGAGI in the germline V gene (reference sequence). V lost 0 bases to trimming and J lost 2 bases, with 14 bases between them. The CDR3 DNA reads TGTGCCAGCAGTTACTCATACAGGGGGACTACCTACGAGCAGTACTTC. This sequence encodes CASSYSYRGTTYEQYF.

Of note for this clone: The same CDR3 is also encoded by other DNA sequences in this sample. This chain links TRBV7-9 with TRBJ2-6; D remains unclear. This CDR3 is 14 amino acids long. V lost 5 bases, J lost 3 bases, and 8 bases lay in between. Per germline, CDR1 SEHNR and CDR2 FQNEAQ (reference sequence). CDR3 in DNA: TGTGCCAGCAGCCCGCGCGGTGGGGCCAACGTCCTGACTTTC. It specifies CASSPRGGANVLTF.

The CDR3 region is CASSQLVPNTGELFF. The CDR3 nucleotides read TGTGCCAGCAGCCAACTAGTTCCGAACACCGGGGAGCTGTTTTTT. The V gene is TRBV7-2, the J gene TRBJ2-2, with a possible D match to TRBD2 (5 bases). Germline lookup yields CDR1 SGHTA and CDR2 FQGNSA. The CDR3 is 15 amino acids. With 5 bases removed from V and 0 bases from J, the gap between germline ends came to 10 bases.

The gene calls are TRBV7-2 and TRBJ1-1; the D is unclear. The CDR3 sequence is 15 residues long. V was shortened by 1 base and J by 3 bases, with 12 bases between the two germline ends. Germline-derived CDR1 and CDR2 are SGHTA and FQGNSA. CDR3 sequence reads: CASSLVGWEDTEAFF. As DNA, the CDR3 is TGTGCCAGCAGCTTAGTTGGGTGGGAGGACACTGAAGCTTTCTTT.

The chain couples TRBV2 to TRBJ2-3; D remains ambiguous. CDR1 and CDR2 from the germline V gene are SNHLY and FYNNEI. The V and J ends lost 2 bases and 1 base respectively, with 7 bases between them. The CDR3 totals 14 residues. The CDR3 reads CASSEPDGTDTQYF. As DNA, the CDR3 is TGTGCCAGCAGTGAACCGGACGGCACAGATACGCAGTATTTT. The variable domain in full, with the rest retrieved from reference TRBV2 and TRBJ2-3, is EPEVTQTPSHQVTQMGQEVILRCVPISNHLYFYWYRQILGQKVEFLVSFYNNEISEKSEIFDDQFSVERPDGSNFTLKIRSTKLEDSAMYFCASSEPDGTDTQYFGPGTRLTVL.

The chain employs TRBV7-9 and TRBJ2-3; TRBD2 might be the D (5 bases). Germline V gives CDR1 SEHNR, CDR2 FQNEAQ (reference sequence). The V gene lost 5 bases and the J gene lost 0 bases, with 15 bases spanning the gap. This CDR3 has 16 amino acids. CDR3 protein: CASSLLDYPSTDTQYF. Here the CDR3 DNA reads TGTGCCAGCAGCCTCCTCGACTACCCTAGCACAGATACGCAGTATTTT.

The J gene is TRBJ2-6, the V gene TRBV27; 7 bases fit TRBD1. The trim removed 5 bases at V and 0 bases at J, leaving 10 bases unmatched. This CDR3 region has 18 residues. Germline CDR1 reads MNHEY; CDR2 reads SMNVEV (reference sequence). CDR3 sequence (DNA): TGTGCCAGCAGTGACATGACAGGGCTCTTCTCTGGGGCCAACGTCCTGACTTTC. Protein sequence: CASSDMTGLFSGANVLTF.

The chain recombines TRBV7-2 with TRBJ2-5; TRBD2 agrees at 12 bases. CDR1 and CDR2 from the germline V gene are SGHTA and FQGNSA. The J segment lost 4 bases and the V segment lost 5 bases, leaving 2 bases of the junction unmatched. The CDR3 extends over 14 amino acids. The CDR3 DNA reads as TGTGCCAGCAGCACGGGACTAGCGGGAGAGACCCAGTACTTC. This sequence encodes CASSTGLAGETQYF.

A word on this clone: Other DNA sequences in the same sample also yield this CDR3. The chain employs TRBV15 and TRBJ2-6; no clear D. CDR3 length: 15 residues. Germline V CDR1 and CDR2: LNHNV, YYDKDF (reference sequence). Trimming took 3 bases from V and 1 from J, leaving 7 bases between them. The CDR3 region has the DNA TGTGCCACCAGCAGGGTAGGGTCTGGGGCCAACGTCCTGACTTTC. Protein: CATSRVGSGANVLTF.

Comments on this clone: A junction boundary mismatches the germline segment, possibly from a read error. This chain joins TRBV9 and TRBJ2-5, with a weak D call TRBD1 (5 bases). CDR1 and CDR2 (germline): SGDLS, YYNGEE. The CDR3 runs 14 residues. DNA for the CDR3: TGTGCCAGCAGCGTCGGACATAGCCAAGAGACCCGGTACTTC. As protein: CASSVGHSQETRYF.

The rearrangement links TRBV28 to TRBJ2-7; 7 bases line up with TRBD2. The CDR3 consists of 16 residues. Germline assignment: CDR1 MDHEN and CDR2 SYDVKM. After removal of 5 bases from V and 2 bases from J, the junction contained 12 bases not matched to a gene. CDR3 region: CASSGRSGGRAYEQYF. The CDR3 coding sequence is TGTGCCAGCAGTGGCCGTTCCGGAGGGAGGGCCTACGAGCAGTACTTC.

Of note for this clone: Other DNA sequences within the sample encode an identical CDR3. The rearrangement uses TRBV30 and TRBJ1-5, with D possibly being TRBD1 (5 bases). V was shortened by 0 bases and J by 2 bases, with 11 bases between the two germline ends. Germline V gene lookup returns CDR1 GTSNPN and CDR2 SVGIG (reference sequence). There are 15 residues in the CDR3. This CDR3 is CAWSVVGGRNQPQHF. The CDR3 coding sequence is TGTGCCTGGAGTGTTGTCGGGGGTCGCAATCAGCCCCAGCATTTT.

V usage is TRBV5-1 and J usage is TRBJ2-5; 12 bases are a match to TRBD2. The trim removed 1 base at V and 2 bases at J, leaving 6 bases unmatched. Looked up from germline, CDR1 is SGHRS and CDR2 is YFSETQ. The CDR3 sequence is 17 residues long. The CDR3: CASSLRASGRGQETQYF. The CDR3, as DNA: TGCGCCAGCAGCTTGAGGGCTAGCGGGAGGGGTCAAGAGACCCAGTACTTC.

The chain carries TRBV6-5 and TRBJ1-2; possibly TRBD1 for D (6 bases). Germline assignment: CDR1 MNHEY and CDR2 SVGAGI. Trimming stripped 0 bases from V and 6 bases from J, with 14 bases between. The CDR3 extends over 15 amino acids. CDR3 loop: CASSYSLDRLNGYTF. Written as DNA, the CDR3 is TGTGCCAGCAGTTACTCCCTGGACAGACTCAATGGCTACACCTTC.